This TCR beta chain was sequenced for a study of cytomegalovirus exposure and HLA in healthy donors. The study, taken as a whole, reports: It was assumed in the presence/absence analyses that sequencing depth was roughly uniform across donors.

Healthy bone marrow donors formed the donor group. The PCR made use of 60 Vbeta and 13 Jbeta primers. TCRdb's copy holds only in-frame clones and misses some; the assay was immunoSEQ multiplex PCR. The sample has more than 95,000 clones, over 70% seen once; the top ten hold approximately 5.1%. The V and J ends lost 0 bases and 4 bases respectively, with 12 bases between them. The CDR3 totals 16 residues. Germline V gene data show CDR1 as LGHNA and CDR2 as YNFKEQ. Worth noting for this clone: Its antigen is still unknown.

This TCR came from a male donor in good health and CMV-seronegative. The chain has TRBV4-2 and TRBJ2-2, with unresolved D. Sequencing input: PBMCs. CDR3 region: CASSQEGTASTGELFF. DNA for the CDR3: TGTGCCAGCAGCCAAGAAGGTACAGCATCCACCGGGGAGCTGTTTTTT.